This T cell receptor (beta chain) was observed in a study of blood T cell repertoires in COVID-19. How the authors handled the data: Amplifying reference gene primers gave estimates of nucleated cell counts. The repertoire was sequenced with immunoSEQ multiplex PCR; TCRdb's copy has only in-frame clones and lacks some. Clonal size and the V and J genes are those of that table, whereas D and trimming came from the DNA. The profile shows 90,000 to 130,000 clones, around 80% of them singletons. V shed 7 bases and J 3 bases; nucleotides not matched to a gene: 4. Germline V gene sequence: CDR1 MDHEN, CDR2 SYDVKM. CDR3 length equals 14 residues.

This sequence joins TRBV28 and TRBJ2-2; TRBD2 matches 8 bases. Material for sequencing was peripheral blood. The clonotype originates from a woman in her 70s with acute or convalescent COVID-19. The CDR3 here is CASIPGLDTGELFF. The CDR3 bases are TGTGCCAGCATCCCGGGACTAGACACCGGGGAGCTGTTTTTT.